The next 7 T cell receptor beta chains were all read from a single sample in a study of blood T cells in healthy people across ages. Using a J-beta primer mix together with a sample-barcoded 5' primer, a second PCR was run for roughly 7 to 12 cycles. A single record per CDR3 protein comes from TCRdb applying MiXCR to the 5' RACE reads. This sample carries about 970,000 distinct CDR3 sequences, just over 50% of them seen once, and the ten largest clones take about a fifth. The sample consisted of blood. The receptor set was obtained from a woman between 55 and 75 years old in good health.

This clonotype was found a few times. The chain uses TRBV5-5 and TRBJ2-1, with 8 nucleotides matching TRBD1. This CDR3 region has 18 residues. The J segment lost 6 bases and the V segment lost 0 bases, leaving 14 bases of the junction unmatched. Looked up from germline, CDR1 is SGHKS and CDR2 is YYEKEE (reference sequence). CDR3 bases: TGTGCCAGCAGCTTGGGAGTTTGGACAGGGTTCGGTGGCAATGAGCAGTTCTTC. Its protein is CASSLGVWTGFGGNEQFF.

The chain has TRBV20-1 and TRBJ2-5; D is uncertain. The CDR3 totals 12 residues. Per germline, CDR1 DFQATT and CDR2 SNEGSKA (reference sequence). The CDR3 region is CSAGPRKETQYF. In DNA, the CDR3 is TGCAGCGCCGGGCCCAGGAAAGAGACCCAGTACTTC.

This clonotype is a singleton in its sample. The chain has TRBV28 and TRBJ2-7, with a tentative D call TRBD2 (6 bases). The CDR3 loop spans 15 amino acids. The V and J ends lost 6 bases and 0 bases respectively, with 15 bases between them. From germline, CDR1 is MDHEN and CDR2 SYDVKM. Here the CDR3 reads CASREGLAASYEQYF. CDR3 coding DNA: TGTGCCAGCAGGGAGGGATTGGCGGCCTCCTACGAGCAGTACTTC.

This clonotype was counted only a few times. The chain has TRBV9 and TRBJ2-5; TRBD2 matches at 12 bases. Trimming at V came to 4 bases and at J to 4 bases, leaving 5 bases not matched to a gene. This CDR3 is 15 amino acids long. Germline CDR1 SGDLS, CDR2 YYNGEE. The CDR3 DNA is TGTGCCAGCAGCCCCTGGACTAGCGGGGTAGAGACCCAGTACTTC. This codes for CASSPWTSGVETQYF.

In DNA, the CDR3 is TGCAGCGGTGCAGCGGTAGAGACCCAGTACTTC. Translated: CSGAAVETQYF. The rearrangement links TRBV29-1 to TRBJ2-7; D may be TRBD2 (5 bases). The J call may not be correct, given that the DNA end is closer to TRBJ2-5. The CDR3 consists of 11 residues. Looked up from germline, CDR1 is SQVTM and CDR2 is ANQGSEA.

V and J are TRBV4-3 and TRBJ2-5, with TRBD2 as a possible D gene (5 bases). The CDR3 is 14 residues long. Germline V CDR1 and CDR2: LGHNA, YSLEER. The V gene lost 4 bases and the J gene lost 11 bases, with 20 bases spanning the gap. The CDR3 sequence is CASSPGSRSSEQYF. The CDR3 DNA reads TGCGCCAGCAGCCCTGGGAGTAGGTCTAGTGAGCAGTACTTC.

Of note for this clonotype: Sequence at one end of the junction differs from germline and may be a read error. V is TRBV27 and J is TRBJ2-7, with 8 bases lining up with TRBD2. Gene TRBJ2-5 matches the end of the DNA better, so the J call may be wrong. Germline CDR1 reads MNHEY; CDR2 reads SMNVEV (reference sequence). The CDR3 loop spans 16 amino acids. The CDR3 here is CTSSYTGTREQETQYF. The CDR3 DNA reads as TGTACCAGCAGTTATACCGGGACTAGGGAGCAAGAGACCCAGTACTTC.